Sequencing of this T cell receptor (beta chain) was carried out in a study of siplizumab effects on memory and regulatory T cells. The study's findings and limits: In the presence of siplizumab, alloreactive sequences traceable to unstimulated CD4+ memory cells were significantly reduced. A small minority of alloreactive clones were mapped to unstimulated subsets.

Comments on this clone: Its antigen is currently unknown.

V was trimmed by 7 bases and J by 4 bases, leaving 14 bases between them. Germline CDR1 MNHNS, CDR2 SASEGT. CDR3 length: 13 residues. Assays were performed on some 9.2 x 10^4 TCR templates per sample. Generated by immunoSEQ multiplex PCR, the TCRdb table keeps only in-frame clones and is missing some. The repertoire has approximately 100,000 clones, 80% to 95% of them found once; the top ten carry roughly 2.7%. The receptor was isolated from a human donor in good health. Some clones in this sample may be carry-over from other donors' samples. The J gene is TRBJ2-7, the V gene TRBV6-1; possible D gene TRBD1, 6 bases. Sequences were obtained from CD4+ T cells sorted from blood. CDR3 DNA: TGTGCCAGCACCGGGGACATCTTTTACGAGCAGTACTTC. It specifies CASTGDIFYEQYF.